These T cell receptor beta chains were read from a single sample in a study of T cell responses to AZD1222 COVID-19 vaccine. Sequencing used immunoSEQ multiplex PCR; TCRdb keeps in-frame clones, though not all of them. The table includes some 170,000 clones, 90% to 95% detected once. Material: peripheral blood, obtained 28 days after the second AZD1222 dose. All receptors derive from an adult who received the AZD1222 COVID-19 vaccine. Each CDR3 is given with its conserved first and last residue.

V gene	J gene	CDR3 length	CDR3 protein
TRBV5-1	TRBJ1-2	13	CASSLAGGYGYTF
TRBV5-1	TRBJ2-4	15	CASSLGVGLVNIQYF
TRBV19	TRBJ2-2	15	CASSKTGLRAGELFF
TRBV7-9	TRBJ1-5	12	CASSSTDQPQHF
TRBV18	TRBJ2-3	15	CASSSTGRGTDTQYF
TRBV7-9	TRBJ1-4	14	CASSMGQGEEKLFF
TRBV7-9	TRBJ2-7	19	CASSPSLGPPGTAGYEQYF
TRBV19	TRBJ2-2	13	CASSLPGSGELFF
TRBV30	TRBJ1-2	11	CAWSGLGGYTF
TRBV7-2	TRBJ2-2	14	CASSLVGATGELFF
TRBV5-4	TRBJ2-1	12	CASSFQGGEQFF
TRBV6-5	TRBJ1-1	15	CASSYSTRRKSEAFF
TRBV5-1	TRBJ1-2	15	CASHDRGKGNYGYTF
TRBV19	TRBJ1-1	20	CASSIAYYRIFPPSSTEAFF
TRBV29-1	TRBJ1-2	13	CSVALGQIYGYTF
TRBV6-1	TRBJ1-2	13	CASSEILGGGYTF
TRBV6-6	TRBJ1-2	15	CASSYGEGISYGYTF
TRBV7-6	TRBJ2-6	17	CASSLAGRVSGANVLTF
TRBV3-1/TRBV3-2	TRBJ1-2	14	CASRGGSRGYGYTF
TRBV6-5	TRBJ2-2	12	CASSLSTGELFF
TRBV29-1	TRBJ1-2	14	CSVEGYAANYGYTF
TRBV29-1	TRBJ1-5	12	CSVAGDNQPQHF
TRBV12-5	TRBJ2-7	14	CASGFAGLVDEQYF
TRBV4-2	TRBJ2-5	14	CASSPDGAGETQYF
TRBV5-1	TRBJ2-7	16	CASSLQGELRTYEQYF
TRBV6-5	TRBJ1-1	14	CASSLQGEDTEAFF
TRBV9	TRBJ1-2	16	CASSVDHMPSRDGYTF
TRBV27	TRBJ1-5	14	CASSPDRVNQPQHF
TRBV7-8	TRBJ1-1	14	CASSLTEVNTEAFF
TRBV18	TRBJ1-5	14	CASSPGDRVQPQHF
TRBV29-1	TRBJ2-3	17	CSVEAARRGVSTDTQYF
TRBV19	TRBJ1-1	13	CASREHMNTEAFF
TRBV5-6	TRBJ1-1	13	CASSLQDSNGAFF
TRBV24-1	TRBJ2-5	12	CATGDRRGTQYF
TRBV9	TRBJ1-5	15	CASSVGVDSSRPQHF
TRBV6-5	TRBJ1-4	15	CASSYYRGLGEKLFF
TRBV10-2	TRBJ1-1	12	CASRDRVTEAFF
TRBV19	TRBJ1-2	13	CASSIGAALDYTF
TRBV27	TRBJ1-6	18	CASNRRGDRGYTNSPLHF
TRBV19	TRBJ1-2	14	CASSIMASNYGYTF
TRBV24-1	TRBJ2-3	13	CATSHDSTYTQYF
TRBV4-3	TRBJ2-1	17	CASSKDPDRGRGYEQFF